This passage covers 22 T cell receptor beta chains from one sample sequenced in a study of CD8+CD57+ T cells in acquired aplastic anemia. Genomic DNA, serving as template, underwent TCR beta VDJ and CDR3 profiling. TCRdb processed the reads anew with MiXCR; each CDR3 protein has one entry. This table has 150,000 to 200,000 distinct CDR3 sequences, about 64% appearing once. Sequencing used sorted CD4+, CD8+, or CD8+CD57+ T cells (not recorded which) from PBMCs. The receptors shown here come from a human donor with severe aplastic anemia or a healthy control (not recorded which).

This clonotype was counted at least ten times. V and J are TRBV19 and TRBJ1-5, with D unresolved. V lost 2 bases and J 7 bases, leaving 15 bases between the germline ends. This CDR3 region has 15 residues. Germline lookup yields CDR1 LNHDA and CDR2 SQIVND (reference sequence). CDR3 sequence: CASSIYSESGQPQHF. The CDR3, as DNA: TGTGCCAGTAGTATATACTCGGAATCGGGACAGCCCCAGCATTTT.

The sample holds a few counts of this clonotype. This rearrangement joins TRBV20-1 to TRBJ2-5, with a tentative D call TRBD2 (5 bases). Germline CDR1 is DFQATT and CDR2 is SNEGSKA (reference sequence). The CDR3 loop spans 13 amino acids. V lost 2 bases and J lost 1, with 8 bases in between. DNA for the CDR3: TGCAGTGCTAGACTCCTAGCCCAAGAGACCCAGTACTTC. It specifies CSARLLAQETQYF.

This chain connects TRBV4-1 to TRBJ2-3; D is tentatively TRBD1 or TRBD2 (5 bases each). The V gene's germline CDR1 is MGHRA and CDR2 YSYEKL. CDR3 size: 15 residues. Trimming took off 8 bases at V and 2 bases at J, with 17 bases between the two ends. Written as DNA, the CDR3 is TGCGCCAGCGCTGGGGGAGCACCAGTCACAGATACGCAGTATTTT. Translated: CASAGGAPVTDTQYF.

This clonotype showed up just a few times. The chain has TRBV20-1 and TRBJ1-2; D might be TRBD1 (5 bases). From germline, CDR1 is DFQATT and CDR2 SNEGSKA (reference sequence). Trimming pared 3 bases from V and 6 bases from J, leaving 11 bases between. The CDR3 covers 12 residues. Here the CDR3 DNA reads TGCAGTGCTAGCCGGGGAGGGGATGGCTACACCTTC. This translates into CSASRGGDGYTF.

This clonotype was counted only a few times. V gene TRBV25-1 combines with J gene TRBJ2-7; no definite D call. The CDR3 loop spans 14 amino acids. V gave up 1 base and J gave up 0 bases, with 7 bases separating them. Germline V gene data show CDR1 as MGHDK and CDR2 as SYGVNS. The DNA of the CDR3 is TGTGCCAGCAGTGAATCTGGAAGCTCCTACGAGCAGTACTTC. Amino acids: CASSESGSSYEQYF.

The CDR3 coding sequence is TGCAGCTGGGGGGGCAATGAGCAGTTCTTC. Translating gives CSWGGNEQFF. This chain uses TRBV29-1 with TRBJ2-1, with 7 bases matching TRBD2. Unmatched junction bases numbered 1, after V lost 8 bases and J lost 6 bases. This CDR3 is 10 amino acids long. Germline V gene data show CDR1 as SQVTM and CDR2 as ANQGSEA.

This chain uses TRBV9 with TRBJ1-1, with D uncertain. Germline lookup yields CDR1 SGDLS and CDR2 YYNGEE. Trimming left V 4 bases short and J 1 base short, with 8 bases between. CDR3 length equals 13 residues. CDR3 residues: CASSLTKNTEAFF. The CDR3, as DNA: TGTGCCAGCAGCCTTACAAAGAACACTGAAGCTTTCTTT.

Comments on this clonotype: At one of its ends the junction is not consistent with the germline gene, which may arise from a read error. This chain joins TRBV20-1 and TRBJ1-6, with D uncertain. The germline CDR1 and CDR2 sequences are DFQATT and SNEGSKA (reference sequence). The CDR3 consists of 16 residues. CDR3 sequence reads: CSARGPPPIYTSPLHF. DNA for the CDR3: TGCAGTGCTAGAGGGCCACCGCCAATATATACTTCACCCCTCCACTTT.

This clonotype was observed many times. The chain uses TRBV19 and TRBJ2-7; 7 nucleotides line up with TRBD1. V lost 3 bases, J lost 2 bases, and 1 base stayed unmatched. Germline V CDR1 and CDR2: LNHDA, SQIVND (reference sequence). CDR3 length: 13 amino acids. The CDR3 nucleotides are TGTGCCAGTAGTATGGGACAGCCCTACGAGCAGTACTTC. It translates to CASSMGQPYEQYF.

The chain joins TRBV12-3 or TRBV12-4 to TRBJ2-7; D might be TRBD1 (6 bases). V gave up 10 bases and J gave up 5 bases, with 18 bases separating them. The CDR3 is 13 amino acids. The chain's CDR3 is CATTGTGIHEQYF. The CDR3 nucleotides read TGTGCCACCACCGGAACAGGGATTCACGAGCAGTACTTC.

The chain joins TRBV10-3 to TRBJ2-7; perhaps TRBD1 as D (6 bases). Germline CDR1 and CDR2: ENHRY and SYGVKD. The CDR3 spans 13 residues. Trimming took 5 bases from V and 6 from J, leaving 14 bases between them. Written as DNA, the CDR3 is TGTGCCATCAGTACAGGGACCCTCTTCGAGCAGTACTTC. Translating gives CAISTGTLFEQYF.

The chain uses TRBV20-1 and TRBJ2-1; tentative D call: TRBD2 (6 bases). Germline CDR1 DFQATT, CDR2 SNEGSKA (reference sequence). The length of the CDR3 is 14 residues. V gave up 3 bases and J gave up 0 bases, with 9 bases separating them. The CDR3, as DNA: TGCAGTGCTAGCCGGGGGAACTCCTACAATGAGCAGTTCTTC. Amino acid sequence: CSASRGNSYNEQFF.

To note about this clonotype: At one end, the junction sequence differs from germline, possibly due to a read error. The CDR3 coding sequence is TGCGCCAGCACTAGCGGGAGCTCTTCCTACGAGCAGTACTTC. This codes for CASTSGSSSYEQYF. The genes are TRBV7-9 and TRBJ2-7; 11 nucleotides agree with TRBD2. Germline V gene lookup returns CDR1 SEHNR and CDR2 FQNEAQ (reference sequence). The CDR3 is made up of 14 amino acids.

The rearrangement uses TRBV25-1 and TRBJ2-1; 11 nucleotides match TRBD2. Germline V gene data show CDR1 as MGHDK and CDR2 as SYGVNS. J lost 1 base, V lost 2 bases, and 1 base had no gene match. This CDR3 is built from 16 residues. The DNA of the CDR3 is TGTGCCAGCAGTGAAACTAGCGGGAGTTCCTACAATGAGCAGTTCTTC. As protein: CASSETSGSSYNEQFF. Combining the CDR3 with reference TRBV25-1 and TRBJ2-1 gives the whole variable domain EADIYQTPRYLVIGTGKKITLECSQTMGHDKMYWYQQDPGMELHLIHYSYGVNSTEKGDLSSESTVSRIRTEHFPLTLESARPSHTSQYLCASSETSGSSYNEQFFGPGTRLTVL.

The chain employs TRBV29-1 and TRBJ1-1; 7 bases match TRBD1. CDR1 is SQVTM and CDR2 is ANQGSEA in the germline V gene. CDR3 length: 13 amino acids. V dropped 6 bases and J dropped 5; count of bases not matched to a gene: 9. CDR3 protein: CSVARTGGTEAFF. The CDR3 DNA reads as TGCAGCGTCGCCAGGACAGGAGGTACTGAAGCTTTCTTT.

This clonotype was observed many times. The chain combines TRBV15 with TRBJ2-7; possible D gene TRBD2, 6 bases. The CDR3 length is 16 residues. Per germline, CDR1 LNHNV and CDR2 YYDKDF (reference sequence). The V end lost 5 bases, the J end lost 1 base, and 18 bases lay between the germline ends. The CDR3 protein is CATSPATPEGSYEQYF. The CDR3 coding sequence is TGTGCCACCAGCCCGGCGACCCCGGAGGGTTCCTACGAGCAGTACTTC.

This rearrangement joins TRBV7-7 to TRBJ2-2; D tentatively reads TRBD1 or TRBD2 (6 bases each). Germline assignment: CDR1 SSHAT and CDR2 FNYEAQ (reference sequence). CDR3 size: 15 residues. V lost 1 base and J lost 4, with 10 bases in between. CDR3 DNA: TGTGCCAGCAGCTTAGTAGGGGGGAGCACCGGGGAGCTGTTTTTT. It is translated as CASSLVGGSTGELFF. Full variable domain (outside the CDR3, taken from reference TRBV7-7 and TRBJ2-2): GAGVSQSPRYKVTKRGQDVTLRCDPISSHATLYWYQQALGQGPEFLTYFNYEAQPDKSGLPSDRFSAERPEGSISTLTIQRTEQRDSAMYRCASSLVGGSTGELFFGEGSRLTVL.

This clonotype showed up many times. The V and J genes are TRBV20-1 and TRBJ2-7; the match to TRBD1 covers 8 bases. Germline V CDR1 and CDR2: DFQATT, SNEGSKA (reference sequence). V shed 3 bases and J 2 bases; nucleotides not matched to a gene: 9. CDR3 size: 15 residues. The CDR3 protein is CSARNRQGLAYEQYF. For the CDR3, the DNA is TGCAGTGCTAGGAATAGACAGGGGTTGGCCTACGAGCAGTACTTC.

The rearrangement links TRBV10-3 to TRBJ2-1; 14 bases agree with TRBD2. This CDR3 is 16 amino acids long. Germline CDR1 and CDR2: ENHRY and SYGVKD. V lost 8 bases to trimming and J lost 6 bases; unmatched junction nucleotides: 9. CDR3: CAIGGGTSGGFNEQFF. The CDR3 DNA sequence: TGTGCCATCGGGGGAGGGACTAGCGGGGGATTCAATGAGCAGTTCTTC.

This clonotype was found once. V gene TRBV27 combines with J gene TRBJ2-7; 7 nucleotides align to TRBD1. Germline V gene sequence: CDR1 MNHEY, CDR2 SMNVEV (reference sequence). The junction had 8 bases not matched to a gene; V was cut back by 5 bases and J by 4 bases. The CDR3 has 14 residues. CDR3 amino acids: CASSAWDSFYEQYF. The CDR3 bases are TGTGCCAGCAGTGCATGGGACAGCTTTTACGAGCAGTACTTC.

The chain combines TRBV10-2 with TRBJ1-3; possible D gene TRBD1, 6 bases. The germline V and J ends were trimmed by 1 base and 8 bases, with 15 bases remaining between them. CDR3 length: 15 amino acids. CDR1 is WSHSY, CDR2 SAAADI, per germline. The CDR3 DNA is TGCGCCAGCAGTGAGTGGGGGACAATCCATGACACCATATATTTT. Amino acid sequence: CASSEWGTIHDTIYF.

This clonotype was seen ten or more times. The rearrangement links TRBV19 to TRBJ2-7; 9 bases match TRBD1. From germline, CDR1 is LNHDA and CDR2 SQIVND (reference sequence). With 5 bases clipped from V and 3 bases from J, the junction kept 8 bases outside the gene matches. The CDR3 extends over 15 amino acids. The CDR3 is CASSPGQGMNYEQYF. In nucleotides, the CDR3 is TGTGCCAGTAGTCCCGGACAGGGGATGAACTACGAGCAGTACTTC.